This T cell receptor (beta chain) was profiled in a study of vaccination and CD4 T cells after COVID-19 (dated by TCRdb to between 2021 and 2022). Concerning the study at large: Every convalescent patient had a positive nasal swab PCR test for SARS-CoV-2, with mild disease in roughly ten patients and severe disease in one. Two doses of either the Pfizer-BioNTech BNT162b2 vaccine (n=8) or the Moderna mRNA-1273 vaccine (n=2) were administered to participants. Post-vaccine blood samples were obtained a median of roughly 75 days after the second vaccine dose, with a range of roughly 14 to 241 days. Six males and four females were included in the convalescent cohort, with two Hispanic individuals, seven Caucasians, two Asians and one multiracial person represented. In roughly eleven COVID-19 convalescent patients and a handful of infection-naive healthy vaccine recipients, the spike-specific CD4+ TCR repertoire before mRNA vaccination was compared with the repertoire after mRNA vaccination. A few convalescent patients gave samples both early after vaccination (day 14) and late after vaccination (days 161 to 241). Post-COVID blood samples were collected from convalescent patients a median of approximately 100 days after diagnosis, with a range of roughly 30 to 161 days.

The CDR3 numbers 16 residues from cysteine through phenylalanine. The only DNA kept is the CDR3, 48 bases in frame from the first base. The trim is 2 bases for V and 2 bases for J, with a gap of 14 bases between the germline ends. The germline V gene gives CDR1 as SGHVS and CDR2 as FNYEAQ. The library was prepared using PCR. This sample was sequenced with an Illumina iSeq 100. On the study's bioinformatics: Non-productive sequences were removed, and CDR3s not starting with C, not ending with F or W, or shorter than 7 amino acids were discarded. Levenshtein distances (stringdist) and unrooted phylogenetic trees (ape) in R version 3.6.1 were used to assess CDR3 homology. Clones were called with MiXCR by TCRdb after fastp trimmed the public reads at Q25, and only in-frame beta chains were retained. Entries are consolidated by CDR3 protein sequence, retaining the most common genes and DNA. The V and J calls were determined by TCRdb, not by the authors. In all, the sample holds some 28,000 distinct CDR3 sequences, and about 50% of those were seen once. The biggest ten clones account for 5.5% to 7.5% of the sample.

What the time point label conveys for this sample: late sampling 161 to 241 days after vaccination in a few convalescent patients. The convalescent patients' positive SARS-CoV-2 PCR tests were from March to December 2020, which was before the Alpha, Beta and Delta variants emerged in the United States. Ficoll-Paque Plus gradient centrifugation was used to isolate PBMCs from whole blood, and the isolated PBMCs were then either used fresh or cryopreserved at -140C. Overall study outcomes, separate from this receptor: An increase in the median number of SARS-CoV-2-reactive clonotypes from approximately 21 after infection to roughly 38 after vaccination was observed, but the change was not found to be significant. Among the post-vaccine SARS-CoV-2-reactive clones in convalescent patients, a median roughly 85% showed up only after vaccination, which suggests vaccine-specific priming. The study included relatively few convalescent patients and did not analyze early timepoints after natural infection. Of the vaccine-specific clones found in convalescent patients, nearly all (304 of 307) were mono-reactive for SARS-CoV-2 spike instead of being cross-reactive with common cold coronaviruses.

This clonotype was picked up a small number of times. It lacks a known antigen. One base away there is no much larger clone; base qualities are not given. The chain links TRBV7-6 with TRBJ2-3; the D gene is perhaps TRBD2, on 5 matching bases. This sequence originates from a human donor who had recovered from COVID-19. The sequences come from CD4+ T cells from blood, collected about 7 months after SARS-CoV-2 vaccination. The CDR3 protein sequence reads: CASSLSAVVVTDTQYF. The DNA sequence is as follows: TGTGCCAGCAGCTTATCAGCGGTGGTAGTCACAGATACGCAGTATTTT.